Below, 5 T cell receptor beta chains from the same sample are listed, as sequenced in a study of T-cell reconstitution after alpha-beta-depleted transplantation in children (TCRdb year 2016). What the treatment or condition label conveys for this sample: allogeneic hematopoietic cell transplantation with graft depleted of TCRalphabeta T cells and CD19 B cells. To prepare the library, PCR was applied. Sequencing instrument: Illumina HiSeq 2500. To normalize quantification of the TCRbeta repertoire, the TCR libraries were built with molecular barcoding that relied on unique molecular identifiers. The public reads were run again by TCRdb, first through fastp at Q25 and then through MiXCR, and only productive beta chains were kept. Here each entry gathers all rows of one CDR3 protein and keeps the most common genes and DNA. The sample yields about 600,000 distinct CDR3 sequences; 23% were counted once. The top ten hold 14% of the sample.

The material sequenced was PBMCs, mostly from graft donor cells, taken 360 days after TCRalphabeta/CD19-depleted stem cell transplant. Receptors originate from a boy younger than two who had a stem cell transplant for acute myeloid leukemia, so the T cells may come from the graft donor.

The chain carries TRBV20-1 and TRBJ1-5; the D gene is possibly TRBD1 (5 bases). The germline gives CDR1 DFQATT, CDR2 SNEGSKA (reference sequence). CDR3 length: 16 residues. V was trimmed by 0 bases and J by 2 bases, leaving 14 bases between them. The CDR3 here is CSARDLQVGGNQPQHF. Written as DNA, the CDR3 is TGCAGTGCTAGAGATTTACAGGTTGGGGGCAATCAGCCCCAGCATTTT.

The chain is built from TRBV5-6 and TRBJ2-3; D might be TRBD1 or TRBD2, each matching 6 bases. This CDR3 region has 16 residues. With 5 bases removed from V and 4 bases from J, the gap between germline ends came to 20 bases. Germline V gene sequence: CDR1 SGHDT, CDR2 YYEEEE. Here the CDR3 DNA reads TGTGCCAGCAGTTACGGTGGGTCCGGGGGCCCAGATACGCAGTATTTT. Translation: CASSYGGSGGPDTQYF.

This clonotype was observed at least ten times. The chain couples TRBV29-1 to TRBJ2-1; 10 bases fit TRBD1. CDR1 SQVTM and CDR2 ANQGSEA come from the germline V gene. This CDR3 has 13 amino acids. V was clipped by 7 bases and J by 9 bases; unmatched bases: 9. The DNA of the CDR3 is TGCAGCGCACCGGGACAGGGGTATATTGAGCAGTTCTTC. This gives the protein CSAPGQGYIEQFF.

This clonotype was found many times. The V and J genes are TRBV20-1 and TRBJ2-3; tentatively, D is TRBD1 or TRBD2 (6 bases each). Trimming took 3 bases from V and 0 from J, leaving 10 bases between them. From germline, CDR1 is DFQATT and CDR2 SNEGSKA (reference sequence). The CDR3 consists of 14 residues. The CDR3 sequence: CSASGGPSTDTQYF. CDR3 in DNA: TGCAGTGCTAGTGGGGGGCCTAGCACAGATACGCAGTATTTT.

This chain connects TRBV21-1 to TRBJ2-5; the listed D gene, TRBD1, was not tested against the DNA. TRBV21-1 is a pseudogene locus. CDR3 length: 16 residues. In nucleotides, the CDR3 is TGTGCCAGCAGCAAGTTCAGGGGGGGGGACCAAGAGACCCAGTACTTC. It translates to CASSKFRGGDQETQYF.